This TCR beta chain was documented in a study of blood T cell repertoires in COVID-19. Across the whole study: There were acute and convalescent COVID-19 samples, and they came from the United States, Italy and Spain. T cells, B-cell-depleted T cells, or PBMCs supplied cDNA or gDNA.

Germline CDR1 and CDR2: LGHNA and YNFKEQ. The V and J ends lost 1 base and 1 base respectively, with 11 bases between them. The CDR3 is 15 amino acids. Authors' methods: Reference gene primer amplification in the assay estimated nucleated cell counts. Method: immunoSEQ multiplex PCR; TCRdb's copy keeps in-frame clones and lacks some. Clone size and V and J calls were adopted from that table, with D and trimming inferred from the DNA. The sample lists a few hundred thousand clones; 80% to 85% were seen once. This sequence was found in a woman aged 25 to 39 who had recovered from COVID-19. This rearrangement joins TRBV4-2 to TRBJ2-7, with D perhaps TRBD1 (5 bases). The specimen was peripheral blood. The DNA of the CDR3 is TGTGCCAGCAGCCAAGGGGGCCTGGGGTCCTACGAGCAGTACTTC. It encodes CASSQGGLGSYEQYF.